These 20 T cell receptor beta chains share one sample of origin, sequenced in a study of T cell responses to AZD1222 COVID-19 vaccine. TCRdb keeps only in-frame clones here, not all; method: immunoSEQ multiplex PCR. The sample shows about 150,000 clones, roughly nine tenths of them seen only once. The sequenced sample was peripheral blood, obtained 28 days after the second AZD1222 dose. Every receptor here comes from an adult who received the AZD1222 COVID-19 vaccine.

CDR3 sequence reads: CASSYTFGTSGGSYEQYF. In DNA, the CDR3 is TGTGCCAGCAGTTACACCTTTGGGACTAGCGGGGGGTCCTACGAGCAGTACTTC. This chain uses TRBV6-2 or TRBV6-3 with TRBJ2-7; 15 bases fit TRBD2. V lost 2 bases and J lost 1; bases outside the gene matches: 6. The CDR3 is made up of 18 amino acids. The germline V gene has CDR1 MNHEY and CDR2 SVGEGT.

The chain couples TRBV13 to TRBJ2-7; D is possibly TRBD1 (5 bases). Trimming shortened V by 4 bases and J by 0 bases, and 13 bases separated the two germline ends. The length of the CDR3 is 15 residues. Germline-derived CDR1 and CDR2 are PRHDT and FYEKMQ (reference sequence). The CDR3 DNA reads as TGTGCCAGCAGCTCCGAGGACACCCGCTCCTACGAGCAGTACTTC. Protein: CASSSEDTRSYEQYF.

The J gene is TRBJ2-7, the V gene TRBV27; 10 bases line up with TRBD2. Germline CDR1 MNHEY, CDR2 SMNVEV (reference sequence). The J segment lost 4 bases and the V segment lost 4 bases, leaving 10 bases of the junction unmatched. This CDR3 spans 16 amino acids. CDR3 amino acids: CASSSGLAGVRYEQYF. The CDR3 bases are TGTGCCAGCAGTTCGGGGCTAGCGGGAGTGCGTTACGAGCAGTACTTC.

This chain links TRBV29-1 with TRBJ2-5; D is ambiguous. CDR1 is SQVTM and CDR2 is ANQGSEA in the germline V gene. The ends were cut back, 6 bases at V and 1 base at J, with 24 bases in the middle. The CDR3 runs 17 residues. CDR3 DNA: TGCAGCGTCACGAACCCTTGGGTCCTCGAAGGCCAAGAGACCCAGTACTTC. Its translation is CSVTNPWVLEGQETQYF.

The chain couples TRBV28 to TRBJ2-3, with D perhaps given as TRBD1 or TRBD2 (5 bases each). V was clipped by 5 bases and J by 0 bases, with 18 bases between them. Germline CDR1 MDHEN, CDR2 SYDVKM. This CDR3 has 17 residues. CDR3 DNA sequence: TGTGCCAGCAGTCAACGATACGGGGCGGGCAGCACAGATACGCAGTATTTT. Residues: CASSQRYGAGSTDTQYF.

The rearrangement joins TRBV4-1 to TRBJ2-2; D is ambiguous. In germline, CDR1 is MGHRA, CDR2 YSYEKL. V was clipped by 4 bases and J by 0 bases, with 9 bases between them. The CDR3 runs to 15 residues. The CDR3 loop is CASSLQITNTGELFF. The CDR3 nucleotides are TGCGCCAGCAGCCTACAAATTACGAACACCGGGGAGCTGTTTTTT.

The V gene is TRBV6-1, the J gene TRBJ1-1, with D uncertain. The CDR3 spans 13 residues. Trimming took off 0 bases at V and 10 bases at J, with 12 bases between the two ends. CDR1 and CDR2 (germline): MNHNS, SASEGT. CDR3 DNA sequence: TGTGCCAGCAGTGAAGCTTGGGTCACGGGAGCTTTCTTT. This encodes CASSEAWVTGAFF.

The V call is TRBV4-3, the J call TRBJ2-3; 9 positions agree with TRBD1. V trimming: 0 bases; J trimming: 4 bases; junction bases outside the gene matches: 8. There are 17 residues in the CDR3. From germline, CDR1 is LGHNA and CDR2 YSLEER. DNA for the CDR3: TGCGCCAGCAGCCAAGAGCACTCGGGACAGGGACCAGATACGCAGTATTTT. It translates to CASSQEHSGQGPDTQYF.

This chain connects TRBV28 to TRBJ1-1; D perhaps matches TRBD1 (6 bases). Trimming pared 0 bases from V and 4 bases from J, leaving 9 bases between. The CDR3 totals 14 residues. CDR1 is MDHEN and CDR2 is SYDVKM in the germline V gene. The CDR3 DNA is TGTGCCAGCAGTTTATGGGGGGCGGGCACTGAAGCTTTCTTT. Its translation is CASSLWGAGTEAFF.

The V and J genes are TRBV6-2 or TRBV6-3 and TRBJ1-5; the D is unclear. The CDR3 length is 13 residues. V lost 4 bases, J lost 2 bases, and 6 bases lay in between. The germline V gene has CDR1 MNHEY and CDR2 SVGEGT. The chain's CDR3 is CASSLAGNQPQHF. CDR3 in DNA: TGTGCCAGCAGTTTGGCGGGCAATCAGCCCCAGCATTTT.

The chain links TRBV5-4 to TRBJ2-5; 9 positions match TRBD2. The V segment lost 4 bases and the J segment 2 bases; nucleotides outside the gene matches: 9. This CDR3 comprises 16 residues. Germline assignment: CDR1 SGHNT and CDR2 YYREEE (reference sequence). As DNA, the CDR3 is TGTGCCAGCAGCAAGAGTCTAGCGGGGATACAAGAGACCCAGTACTTC. Protein product: CASSKSLAGIQETQYF.

The chain joins TRBV4-3 to TRBJ2-1; 13 positions match TRBD2. The CDR3 is made up of 16 amino acids. Losses at the gene ends were 4 bases for V and 9 bases for J; bases not matched to a gene: 9. The germline V gene encodes CDR1 LGHNA and CDR2 YSLEER. The CDR3 protein is CASSPFGTSGEGEQFF. The DNA of the CDR3 is TGCGCCAGCAGCCCGTTCGGGACTAGCGGGGAGGGTGAGCAGTTCTTC.

V and J are TRBV28 and TRBJ1-4; TRBD1 matches at 8 bases. The J segment lost 10 bases and the V segment lost 4 bases, leaving 11 bases of the junction unmatched. Looked up from germline, CDR1 is MDHEN and CDR2 is SYDVKM. The CDR3 covers 15 residues. CDR3 loop: CASSSRGQGRGKLFF. CDR3 DNA: TGTGCCAGCAGTTCCCGTGGACAGGGAAGGGGAAAACTGTTTTTT.

This chain links TRBV2 with TRBJ1-5; D ambiguous. CDR3 length: 14 amino acids. Germline V lookup: CDR1 SNHLY, CDR2 FYNNEI. Deletions cut 3 bases from V and 0 bases from J, with 6 bases between. CDR3 bases: TGTGCCAGCAGTGAGAACCTTAGCAATCAGCCCCAGCATTTT. Protein: CASSENLSNQPQHF. The entire variable domain, with the rest obtained from reference TRBV2 and TRBJ1-5, is as follows: EPEVTQTPSHQVTQMGQEVILRCVPISNHLYFYWYRQILGQKVEFLVSFYNNEISEKSEIFDDQFSVERPDGSNFTLKIRSTKLEDSAMYFCASSENLSNQPQHFGDGTRLSIL.

The rearrangement uses TRBV6-5 and TRBJ1-2; TRBD1 matches 7 bases. The CDR3 consists of 14 residues. V lost 4 bases to trimming and J lost 12 bases; unmatched junction nucleotides: 14. CDR1 MNHEY and CDR2 SVGAGI come from the germline V gene. The CDR3: CASSSETGLGVHTF. The CDR3 region has the DNA TGTGCCAGCAGTTCCGAGACAGGGCTAGGCGTTCACACCTTC.

This chain links TRBV12-3 or TRBV12-4 with TRBJ2-1; D possibly corresponds to TRBD2 (6 bases). V lost 6 bases to trimming and J lost 2 bases, with 8 bases between them. This CDR3 contains 13 residues. CDR3 amino acids: CASSRGTYNEQFF. As DNA, the CDR3 is TGTGCCAGCAGCCGGGGGACCTACAATGAGCAGTTCTTC.

The chain combines TRBV10-1 with TRBJ2-5, with TRBD2 as a possible D gene (5 bases). Germline CDR1 reads WNHNN; CDR2 reads SYGVQD (reference sequence). CDR3 length: 20 residues. Trimming took off 11 bases at V and 3 bases at J, with 37 bases between the two ends. CDR3 region: CAGRAYPLATTGERKETQYF. The DNA for the CDR3 is TGCGCCGGAAGGGCCTATCCTCTAGCAACTACTGGGGAGCGCAAAGAGACCCAGTACTTC.

The rearrangement links TRBV6-6 to TRBJ1-3; 8 nucleotides match TRBD1. V dropped 5 bases and J dropped 2; count of bases not matched to a gene: 2. CDR1 MNHNY and CDR2 SVGAGI come from the germline V gene (reference sequence). This CDR3 has 14 residues. The CDR3 reads CASSEDRAGNTIYF. The CDR3 coding sequence is TGTGCCAGCAGTGAGGACAGGGCTGGAAACACCATATATTTT.

The chain recombines TRBV27 with TRBJ1-1; TRBD1 is a possible D gene (5 bases). The CDR3 consists of 13 residues. Trimming stripped 3 bases from V and 4 bases from J, with 9 bases between. Germline V lookup: CDR1 MNHEY, CDR2 SMNVEV (reference sequence). The CDR3 coding sequence is TGTGCCAGCAGTTTGAGAGGGGCCACTGAAGCTTTCTTT. Translation gives CASSLRGATEAFF.

The chain uses TRBV7-2 and TRBJ2-7; perhaps TRBD1 as D (5 bases). This CDR3 comprises 14 residues. The V end was cut by 4 bases, the J end by 6 bases, with 16 bases between. Germline CDR1 reads SGHTA; CDR2 reads FQGNSA. CDR3 nucleotide sequence: TGTGCCAGCAGCTACCAGGGCCGGATAGGCGAGCAGTACTTC. Translation gives CASSYQGRIGEQYF.